The 5 T cell receptor beta chains given below trace back to one sample, sequenced in a study of spatial heterogeneity in lung cancer (dated 2019 in TCRdb). Receptor libraries were prepared by 5' RACE. Data came from a NextSeq 500. The raw public reads went through TCRdb reprocessing: fastp at Q25, MiXCR clone calling, in-frame beta chains kept. Each CDR3 protein appears once, grouped with its most common genes and DNA. The sample table holds 17,000 or so distinct CDR3 sequences, of which 9.2% were seen once. The leading ten clones occupy less than 25% of the sample. Reading the label with the study, this specimen's time point is: blood at routine non-recurrence follow-up after resection. Source: PBMCs, taken at follow-up. Receptors originate from a male donor with early-stage non-small cell lung cancer.

This clonotype showed up many times. The chain employs TRBV5-1 and TRBJ2-3, with 7 bases matching TRBD2. CDR3 length: 16 residues. Trimming at V came to 4 bases and at J to 1 base, leaving 9 bases not matched to a gene. Germline values: CDR1 SGHRS, CDR2 YFSETQ. The CDR3 here is CASSPRSGGRTDTQYF. CDR3 nucleotide sequence: TGCGCCAGCAGCCCCCGATCGGGGGGTCGCACAGATACGCAGTATTTT. Full variable domain (missing parts from reference TRBV5-1 and TRBJ2-3): KAGVTQTPRYLIKTRGQQVTLSCSPISGHRSVSWYQQTPGQGLQFLFEYFSETQRNKGNFPGRFSGRQFSNSRSEMNVSTLELGDSALYLCASSPRSGGRTDTQYFGPGTRLTVL.

This clonotype ranks as medium-sized (0.01 to 0.1%). J is TRBJ1-2 and V is TRBV7-2; D is undetermined. The germline gives CDR1 SGHTA, CDR2 FQGNSA. Trimming pared 2 bases from V and 2 bases from J, leaving 9 bases between. The CDR3 has 14 residues. The CDR3 here is CASSLNSGNYGYTF. As DNA, the CDR3 is TGTGCCAGCAGCTTAAATTCAGGCAACTATGGCTACACCTTC.

This clonotype was seen repeatedly, ten times or more. V is TRBV19 and J is TRBJ2-1, with TRBD1 matching over 10 bases. In germline, CDR1 is LNHDA, CDR2 SQIVND (reference sequence). V lost 2 bases and J lost 7; bases outside the gene matches: 2. The CDR3 sequence is 14 residues long. The CDR3, as DNA: TGTGCCAGTAGTATATCGGGACAGGGGAATGAGCAGTTCTTC. It is translated as CASSISGQGNEQFF.

In this sample, this clonotype turned up many times. For the CDR3, the DNA is TGTGCCAGCAGCTTAGTCGGGGAAAAACTGTTTTTT. Its protein product is CASSLVGEKLFF. The chain is built from TRBV11-2 and TRBJ1-4; no definite D call. V lost 1 base, J lost 8 bases, and 5 bases lay in between. The germline V gene has CDR1 SGHAT and CDR2 FQNNGV. The CDR3 is made up of 12 amino acids.

This chain uses TRBV7-2 with TRBJ2-3, with 9 bases identical to TRBD2. The length of the CDR3 is 16 residues. V lost 5 bases and J lost 0; bases outside the gene matches: 6. Germline V gene data show CDR1 as SGHTA and CDR2 as FQGNSA. This CDR3 is CASSPLLAGSTDTQYF. The CDR3 DNA reads TGTGCCAGCAGCCCCTTACTAGCGGGTAGCACAGATACGCAGTATTTT.